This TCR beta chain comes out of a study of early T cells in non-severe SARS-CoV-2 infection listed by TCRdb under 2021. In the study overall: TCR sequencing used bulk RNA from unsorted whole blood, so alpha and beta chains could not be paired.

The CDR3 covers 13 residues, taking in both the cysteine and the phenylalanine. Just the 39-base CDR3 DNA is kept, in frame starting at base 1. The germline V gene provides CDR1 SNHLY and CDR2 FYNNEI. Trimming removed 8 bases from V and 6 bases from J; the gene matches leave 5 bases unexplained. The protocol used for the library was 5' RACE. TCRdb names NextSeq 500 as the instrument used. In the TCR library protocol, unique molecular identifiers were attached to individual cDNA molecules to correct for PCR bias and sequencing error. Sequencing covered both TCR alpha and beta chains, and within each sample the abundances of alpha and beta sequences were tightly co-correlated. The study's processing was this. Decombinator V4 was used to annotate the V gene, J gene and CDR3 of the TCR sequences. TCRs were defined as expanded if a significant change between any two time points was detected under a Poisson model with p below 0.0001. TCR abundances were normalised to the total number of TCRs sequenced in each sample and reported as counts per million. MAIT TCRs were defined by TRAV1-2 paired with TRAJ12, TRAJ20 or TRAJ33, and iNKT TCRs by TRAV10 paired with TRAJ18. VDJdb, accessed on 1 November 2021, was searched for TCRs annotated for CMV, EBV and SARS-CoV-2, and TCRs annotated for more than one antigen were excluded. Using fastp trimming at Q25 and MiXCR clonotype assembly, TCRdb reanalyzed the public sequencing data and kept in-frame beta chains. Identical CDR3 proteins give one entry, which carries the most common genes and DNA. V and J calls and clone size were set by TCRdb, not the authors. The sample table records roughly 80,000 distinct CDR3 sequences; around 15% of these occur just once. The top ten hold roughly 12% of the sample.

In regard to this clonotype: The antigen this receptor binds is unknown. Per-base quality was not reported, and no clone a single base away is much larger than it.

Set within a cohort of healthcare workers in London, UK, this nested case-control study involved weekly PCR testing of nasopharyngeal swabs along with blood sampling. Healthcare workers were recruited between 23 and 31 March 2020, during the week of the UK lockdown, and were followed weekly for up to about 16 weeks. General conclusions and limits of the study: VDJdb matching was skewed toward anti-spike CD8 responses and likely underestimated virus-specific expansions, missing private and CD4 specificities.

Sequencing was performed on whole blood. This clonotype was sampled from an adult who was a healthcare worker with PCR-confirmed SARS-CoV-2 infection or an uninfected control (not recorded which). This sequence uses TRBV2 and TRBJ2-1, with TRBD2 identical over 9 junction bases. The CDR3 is CASQSTSGNEQFF. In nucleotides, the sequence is TGTGCCAGCCAGTCGACTAGCGGCAATGAGCAGTTCTTC.